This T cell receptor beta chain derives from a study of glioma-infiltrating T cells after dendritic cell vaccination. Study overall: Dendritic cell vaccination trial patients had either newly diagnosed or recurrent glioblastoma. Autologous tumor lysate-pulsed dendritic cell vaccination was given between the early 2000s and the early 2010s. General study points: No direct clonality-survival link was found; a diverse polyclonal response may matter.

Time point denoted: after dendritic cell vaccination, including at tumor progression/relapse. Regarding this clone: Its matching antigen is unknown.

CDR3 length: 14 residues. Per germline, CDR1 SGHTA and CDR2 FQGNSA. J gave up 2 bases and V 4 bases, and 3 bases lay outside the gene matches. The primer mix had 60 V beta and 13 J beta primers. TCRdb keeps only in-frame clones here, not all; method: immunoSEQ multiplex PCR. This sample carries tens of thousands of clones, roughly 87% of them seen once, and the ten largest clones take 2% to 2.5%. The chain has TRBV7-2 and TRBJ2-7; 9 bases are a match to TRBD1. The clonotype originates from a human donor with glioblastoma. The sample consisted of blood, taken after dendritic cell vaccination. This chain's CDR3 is CASSYGTGTYEQYF. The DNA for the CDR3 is TGTGCCAGCAGCTATGGGACAGGGACCTACGAGCAGTACTTC.